What follows is one TCR beta chain and its context. The sample comes from a study of T cells in narcolepsy. The repertoire was sequenced with immunoSEQ multiplex PCR; TCRdb's copy has only in-frame clones and lacks some. The sample holds approximately 22,000 clones, roughly 64% seen once. The source is a human donor in good health. Sequenced material: memory (CD45RA-) CD4+ T cells from blood.

CDR3 nucleotides: TGTGCCAGCAGCCTGGGAAATATTGGGAACACCGGGGAGCTGTTTTTT. Protein product: CASSLGNIGNTGELFF. The chain has TRBV11-3 and TRBJ2-2; D unclear. The CDR3 extends over 16 amino acids. Germline V lookup: CDR1 SGHNT, CDR2 YENEEA. Trimming shortened V by 5 bases and J by 1 base, and 14 bases separated the two germline ends.